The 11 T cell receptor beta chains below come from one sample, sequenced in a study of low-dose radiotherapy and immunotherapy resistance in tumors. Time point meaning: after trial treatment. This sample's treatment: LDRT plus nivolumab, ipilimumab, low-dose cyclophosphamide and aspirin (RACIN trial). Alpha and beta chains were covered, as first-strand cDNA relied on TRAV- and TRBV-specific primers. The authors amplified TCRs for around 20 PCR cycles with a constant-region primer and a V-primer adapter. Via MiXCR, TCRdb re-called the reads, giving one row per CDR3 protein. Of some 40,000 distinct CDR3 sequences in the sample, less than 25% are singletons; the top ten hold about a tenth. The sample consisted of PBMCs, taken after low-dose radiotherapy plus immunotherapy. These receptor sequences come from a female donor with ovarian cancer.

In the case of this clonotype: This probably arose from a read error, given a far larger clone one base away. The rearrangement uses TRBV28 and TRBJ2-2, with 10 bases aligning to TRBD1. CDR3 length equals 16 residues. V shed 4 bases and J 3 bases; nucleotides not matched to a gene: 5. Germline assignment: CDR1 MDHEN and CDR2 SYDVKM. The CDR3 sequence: CASSSAGTGDTGELFF. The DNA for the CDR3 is TGTGCCAGCAGTTCCGCCGGGACAGGGGACACCGGGGAGCTGTTTTTT.

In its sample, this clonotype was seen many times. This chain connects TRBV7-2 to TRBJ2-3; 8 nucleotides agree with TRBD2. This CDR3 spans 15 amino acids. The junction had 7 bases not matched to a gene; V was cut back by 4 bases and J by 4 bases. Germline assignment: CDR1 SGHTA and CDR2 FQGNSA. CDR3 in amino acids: CASSSTGLVSDTQYF. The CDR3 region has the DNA TGTGCCAGCAGCTCCACGGGACTAGTGTCAGATACGCAGTATTTT.

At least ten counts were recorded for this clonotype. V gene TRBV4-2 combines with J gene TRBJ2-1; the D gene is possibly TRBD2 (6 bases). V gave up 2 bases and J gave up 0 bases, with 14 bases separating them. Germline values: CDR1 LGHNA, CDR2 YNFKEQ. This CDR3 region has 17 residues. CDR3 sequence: CASSQSLASSSYNEQFF. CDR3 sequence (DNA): TGTGCCAGCAGCCAATCGCTAGCGTCGAGCTCCTACAATGAGCAGTTCTTC.

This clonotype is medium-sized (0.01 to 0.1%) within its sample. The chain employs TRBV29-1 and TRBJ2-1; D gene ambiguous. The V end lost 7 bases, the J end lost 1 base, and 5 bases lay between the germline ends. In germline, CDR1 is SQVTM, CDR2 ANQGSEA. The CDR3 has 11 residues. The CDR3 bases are TGCAGCGAGAGATCCTACAATGAGCAGTTCTTC. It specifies CSERSYNEQFF.

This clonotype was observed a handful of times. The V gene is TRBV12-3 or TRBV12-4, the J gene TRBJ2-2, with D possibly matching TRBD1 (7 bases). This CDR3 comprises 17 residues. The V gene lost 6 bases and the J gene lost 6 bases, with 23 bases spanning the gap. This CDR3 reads CASRHRQGGWMSGELFF. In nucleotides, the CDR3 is TGTGCCAGCAGGCACCGACAGGGAGGTTGGATGTCCGGGGAGCTGTTTTTT.

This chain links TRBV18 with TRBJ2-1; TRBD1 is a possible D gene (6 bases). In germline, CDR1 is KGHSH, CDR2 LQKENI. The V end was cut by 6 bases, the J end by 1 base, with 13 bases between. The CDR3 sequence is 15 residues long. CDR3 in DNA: TGTGCCAGCTCCCACGGACAGAGTTCCTACAATGAGCAGTTCTTC. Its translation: CASSHGQSSYNEQFF.

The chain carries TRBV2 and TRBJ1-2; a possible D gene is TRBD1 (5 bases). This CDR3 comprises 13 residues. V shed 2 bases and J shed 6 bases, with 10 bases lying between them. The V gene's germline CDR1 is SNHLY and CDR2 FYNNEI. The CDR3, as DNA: TGTGCCAGCAGTGAAACCAGGGAAGATGGCTACACCTTC. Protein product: CASSETREDGYTF.

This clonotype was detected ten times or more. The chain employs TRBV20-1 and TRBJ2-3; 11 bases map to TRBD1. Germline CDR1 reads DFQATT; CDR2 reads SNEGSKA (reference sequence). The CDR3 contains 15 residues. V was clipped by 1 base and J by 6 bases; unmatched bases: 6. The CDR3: CSARVEDRGRDTQYF. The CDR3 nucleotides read TGCAGTGCTAGAGTTGAGGACAGGGGGCGGGATACGCAGTATTTT.

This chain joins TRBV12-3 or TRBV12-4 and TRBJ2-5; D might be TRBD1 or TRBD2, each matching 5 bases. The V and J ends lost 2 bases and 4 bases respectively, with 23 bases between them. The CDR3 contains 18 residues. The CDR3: CASSLPLTGAPIGETQYF. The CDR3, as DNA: TGTGCCAGCAGTTTACCCCTCACCGGGGCCCCTATTGGAGAGACCCAGTACTTC.

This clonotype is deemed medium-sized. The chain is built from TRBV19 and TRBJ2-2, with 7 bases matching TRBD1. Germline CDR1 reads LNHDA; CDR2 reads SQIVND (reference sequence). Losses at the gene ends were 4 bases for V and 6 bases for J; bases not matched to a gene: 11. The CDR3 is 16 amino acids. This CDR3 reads CASSRGGQSPAGELFF. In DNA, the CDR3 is TGTGCCAGTAGTAGAGGGGGACAGTCTCCGGCCGGGGAGCTGTTTTTT. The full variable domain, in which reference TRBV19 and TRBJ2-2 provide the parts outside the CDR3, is DGGITQSPKYLFRKEGQNVTLSCEQNLNHDAMYWYRQDPGQGLRLIYYSQIVNDFQKGDIAEGYSVSREKKESFPLTVTSAQKNPTAFYLCASSRGGQSPAGELFFGEGSRLTVL.

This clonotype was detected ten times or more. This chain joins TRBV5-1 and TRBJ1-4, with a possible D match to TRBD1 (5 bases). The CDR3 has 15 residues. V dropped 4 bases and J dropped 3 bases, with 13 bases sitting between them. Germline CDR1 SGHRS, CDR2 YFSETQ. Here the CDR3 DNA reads TGCGCCAGCAGCCCTTACTTGGGGCCTAATGAAAAACTGTTTTTT. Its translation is CASSPYLGPNEKLFF.